Listed below are T cell receptor beta chains from one sample, sequenced in a study of cytotoxic CD8 clonotypes in ibrutinib-treated CLL. Some clones are missing from TCRdb's copy, which holds only in-frame ones; the method was immunoSEQ multiplex PCR. The data show roughly 330,000 clones, with roughly 70% seen just once and roughly 6% held by the top ten. Sequences were derived from PBMCs, sampled after 36 months of ibrutinib treatment. The source is a human donor with chronic lymphocytic leukemia. Both conserved end residues are part of each CDR3. The D gene is left open where the match is weak. Only part of the rows carry a size: once, few, many, or a class if the clone is expanded.

CDR3aa: CAISESSGRNSPLHF; CDR3nt: TGTGCCATCAGTGAGTCGAGCGGGAGGAATTCACCCCTCCACTTT; abundance: NA; j_gene: TRBJ1-6; d_gene: NA; v_gene: TRBV10-3
CDR3aa: CASSLSVRLNTGELFF; CDR3nt: TGTGCCAGCAGTTTATCGGTCCGACTTAACACCGGGGAGCTGTTTTTT; abundance: NA; j_gene: TRBJ2-2; d_gene: NA; v_gene: TRBV27
CDR3aa: CASRPPGQGLEKLFF; CDR3nt: TGTGCCAGCAGGCCACCGGGACAGGGTTTAGAAAAACTGTTTTTT; abundance: once; j_gene: TRBJ1-4; d_gene: TRBD1; v_gene: TRBV6-5
CDR3aa: CASSTRSRGNEQFF; CDR3nt: TGTGCCAGCAGTACCCGAAGCAGGGGCAATGAGCAGTTCTTC; abundance: NA; j_gene: TRBJ2-1; d_gene: NA; v_gene: TRBV6-5
CDR3aa: CASSVRLADYGYTF; CDR3nt: TGTGCCAGCAGCGTGCGGCTCGCGGACTATGGCTACACCTTC; abundance: NA; j_gene: TRBJ1-2; d_gene: NA; v_gene: TRBV14
CDR3aa: CASSFTDLFSYNEQFF; CDR3nt: TGTGCCAGCAGCTTTACGGACTTATTCTCCTACAATGAGCAGTTCTTC; abundance: NA; j_gene: TRBJ2-1; d_gene: NA; v_gene: TRBV12-1
CDR3aa: CASSTGDRYNEQFF; CDR3nt: TGTGCCAGCAGTACTGGGGACAGATACAATGAGCAGTTCTTC; abundance: NA; j_gene: TRBJ2-1; d_gene: TRBD1; v_gene: TRBV6-5
CDR3aa: CSVEVLNSYEQYF; CDR3nt: TGCAGCGTTGAAGTACTTAACTCCTACGAGCAGTACTTC; abundance: once; j_gene: TRBJ2-7; d_gene: NA; v_gene: TRBV29-1
CDR3aa: CASSVQPTGPGNTIYF; CDR3nt: TGTGCCAGCAGCGTTCAGCCGACAGGGCCTGGAAACACCATATATTTT; abundance: once; j_gene: TRBJ1-3; d_gene: TRBD1; v_gene: TRBV9
CDR3aa: CASTVFLTYEQYF; CDR3nt: TGTGCCAGCACCGTTTTCCTAACCTACGAGCAGTACTTC; abundance: NA; j_gene: TRBJ2-7; d_gene: NA; v_gene: TRBV6-6
CDR3aa: CASSATGGVPHGYTF; CDR3nt: TGCGCCAGCAGTGCGACAGGGGGGGTCCCACATGGCTACACCTTC; abundance: NA; j_gene: TRBJ1-2; d_gene: TRBD1; v_gene: TRBV5-1
CDR3aa: CASFGTDSYEQYF; CDR3nt: TGTGCCAGCTTCGGGACAGACTCCTACGAGCAGTACTTC; abundance: few; j_gene: TRBJ2-7; d_gene: TRBD1; v_gene: TRBV2
CDR3aa: CAIGEGPRDTQYF; CDR3nt: TGTGCCATCGGGGAGGGCCCTCGAGATACGCAGTATTTT; abundance: few; j_gene: TRBJ2-3; d_gene: TRBD2; v_gene: TRBV10-3
CDR3aa: CSARTGGEKLFF; CDR3nt: TGCAGCGCCCGGACAGGGGGTGAAAAACTGTTTTTT; abundance: NA; j_gene: TRBJ1-4; d_gene: TRBD1; v_gene: TRBV29-1
CDR3aa: CASSQGRDTEAFF; CDR3nt: TGCGCCAGCAGCCAAGGCAGGGACACTGAAGCTTTCTTT; abundance: NA; j_gene: TRBJ1-1; d_gene: NA; v_gene: TRBV4-1
CDR3aa: CASSRGLAGWYNEQFF; CDR3nt: TGTGCCAGCAGTCGGGGACTAGCGGGTTGGTACAATGAGCAGTTCTTC; abundance: NA; j_gene: TRBJ2-1; d_gene: TRBD2; v_gene: TRBV27
CDR3aa: CASSLAQRTYTQYF; CDR3nt: TGTGCCAGCAGCTTGGCACAGCGCACTTATACGCAGTATTTT; abundance: NA; j_gene: TRBJ2-3; d_gene: NA; v_gene: TRBV5-6
CDR3aa: CASSLSSGFATEAFF; CDR3nt: TGTGCCAGCAGTTTATCGTCAGGGTTCGCCACTGAAGCTTTCTTT; abundance: NA; j_gene: TRBJ1-1; d_gene: NA; v_gene: TRBV27
CDR3aa: CATSRAHDRAGYNEQFF; CDR3nt: TGTGCCACCAGCAGAGCCCACGACAGGGCAGGTTACAATGAGCAGTTCTTC; abundance: NA; j_gene: TRBJ2-1; d_gene: TRBD1; v_gene: TRBV15
CDR3aa: CASSEPGSRQETQYF; CDR3nt: TGTGCCAGCAGTGAACCTGGGAGTAGGCAAGAGACCCAGTACTTC; abundance: once; j_gene: TRBJ2-5; d_gene: NA; v_gene: TRBV2
CDR3aa: CSVRYDDRPNTEAFF; CDR3nt: TGCAGCGTTAGGTATGATGACAGGCCGAACACTGAAGCTTTCTTT; abundance: few; j_gene: TRBJ1-1; d_gene: NA; v_gene: TRBV29-1
CDR3aa: CSVLSGNGYGYTF; CDR3nt: TGCAGCGTTTTGTCCGGGAATGGCTATGGCTACACCTTC; abundance: NA; j_gene: TRBJ1-2; d_gene: NA; v_gene: TRBV29-1
CDR3aa: CASSYGRETQYF; CDR3nt: TGTGCCAGCAGTTATGGGAGGGAGACCCAGTACTTC; abundance: NA; j_gene: TRBJ2-5; d_gene: NA; v_gene: TRBV6-6
CDR3aa: CASSVAAGATTGELFF; CDR3nt: TGTGCCAGCAGCGTAGCAGCAGGGGCCACCACCGGGGAGCTGTTTTTT; abundance: NA; j_gene: TRBJ2-2; d_gene: NA; v_gene: TRBV9
CDR3aa: CASSVMTDPTNEKLFF; CDR3nt: TGTGCCAGCAGCGTAATGACAGATCCAACTAATGAAAAACTGTTTTTT; abundance: once; j_gene: TRBJ1-4; d_gene: NA; v_gene: TRBV9
CDR3aa: CASSLVGLPPYEQYF; CDR3nt: TGTGCCAGCAGCTTAGTAGGTCTACCTCCCTACGAGCAGTACTTC; abundance: once; j_gene: TRBJ2-7; d_gene: NA; v_gene: TRBV7-6
CDR3aa: CASGLDRGPGYTF; CDR3nt: TGTGCTAGTGGTTTGGACAGGGGGCCTGGCTACACCTTC; abundance: NA; j_gene: TRBJ1-2; d_gene: TRBD1; v_gene: TRBV12-5
CDR3aa: CASSPTQDLNTEAFF; CDR3nt: TGTGCCAGCAGCCCCACCCAGGACCTGAACACTGAAGCTTTCTTT; abundance: NA; j_gene: TRBJ1-1; d_gene: NA; v_gene: TRBV5-4
CDR3aa: CASSEQGGSNEKLFF; CDR3nt: TGCGCCAGCAGCGAACAGGGGGGCTCTAATGAAAAACTGTTTTTT; abundance: few; j_gene: TRBJ1-4; d_gene: TRBD1; v_gene: TRBV4-1
CDR3aa: CASRDSRSSNEKLFF; CDR3nt: TGTGCCAGCAGGGACAGTCGGTCCTCTAATGAAAAACTGTTTTTT; abundance: NA; j_gene: TRBJ1-4; d_gene: NA; v_gene: TRBV28